These T cell receptor beta chains were read from a single sample in a study of blood T cell repertoires in COVID-19. The table came from immunoSEQ multiplex PCR; TCRdb's copy has only in-frame clones and leaves some out. The table shows 200,000 to 250,000 clones, with approximately 82% occurring only once. What was sequenced was peripheral blood. All receptors derive from a woman of 80 years or more with acute or convalescent COVID-19. The conserved cysteine and the conserved F or W are not part of the CDR3 here.

cdr3_aa: AIRSQDEAF
j_call: TRBJ1-1
v_call: TRBV10-3

cdr3_aa: ASSPVDRALYAGANVLT
j_call: TRBJ2-6
v_call: TRBV18

cdr3_aa: ASMRGQMNTEAF
j_call: TRBJ1-1
v_call: TRBV19

cdr3_aa: ATRGTVNDNEQF
j_call: TRBJ2-1
v_call: TRBV24-1

cdr3_aa: ASSSRGTVNQPQH
j_call: TRBJ1-5
v_call: TRBV19

cdr3_aa: ASREERDYHNEQF
j_call: TRBJ2-1
v_call: TRBV28

cdr3_aa: ASSFEASGSPSYNEQF
j_call: TRBJ2-1
v_call: TRBV7-9

cdr3_aa: ASSPGTSGYNEQF
j_call: TRBJ2-1
v_call: TRBV27

cdr3_aa: ASSVGSRAGANEQF
j_call: TRBJ2-1
v_call: TRBV9

cdr3_aa: ASSLLLVGEQY
j_call: TRBJ2-7
v_call: TRBV7-8

cdr3_aa: ASIDRATGELF
j_call: TRBJ2-2
v_call: TRBV28

cdr3_aa: ASSPGQGVHEKLF
j_call: TRBJ1-4
v_call: TRBV18

cdr3_aa: ASSVGRLTSGGYNEQF
j_call: TRBJ2-1
v_call: TRBV9

cdr3_aa: ASSLELGRGAGELF
j_call: TRBJ2-2
v_call: TRBV5-1

cdr3_aa: ASSGNDKINSPLH
j_call: TRBJ1-6
v_call: TRBV19

cdr3_aa: ASSLGDRDLSETQY
j_call: TRBJ2-5
v_call: TRBV5-1

cdr3_aa: ASSLRQGAGLAEAF
j_call: TRBJ1-1
v_call: TRBV7-2

cdr3_aa: ASGEDPGSASPLH
j_call: TRBJ1-6
v_call: TRBV5-1

cdr3_aa: SASIPGLGSPLH
j_call: TRBJ1-6
v_call: TRBV20-1

cdr3_aa: ASSLGWDSSGNTIY
j_call: TRBJ1-3
v_call: TRBV7-9

cdr3_aa: ASSSNTGGEYGYT
j_call: TRBJ1-2
v_call: TRBV7-2

cdr3_aa: ASSEWSGEQY
j_call: TRBJ2-7
v_call: TRBV2

cdr3_aa: ASRGQGISYEQY
j_call: TRBJ2-7
v_call: TRBV2

cdr3_aa: ASKGLGGSTYNEQF
j_call: TRBJ2-1
v_call: TRBV2

cdr3_aa: ASSQTSGAYSQETQY
j_call: TRBJ2-5
v_call: TRBV4-1

cdr3_aa: ASTETPGTGDEQY
j_call: TRBJ2-7
v_call: TRBV9

cdr3_aa: ASSLAGKDADTQY
j_call: TRBJ2-3
v_call: TRBV5-1

cdr3_aa: ASSRTGSMSYEQY
j_call: TRBJ2-7
v_call: TRBV5-6

cdr3_aa: ASRRTGDYNSPLH
j_call: TRBJ1-6
v_call: TRBV3-1/TRBV3-2

cdr3_aa: ASSASTGAQGNQPQH
j_call: TRBJ1-5
v_call: TRBV7-2

cdr3_aa: ASSEGWDRASGY
j_call: TRBJ2-4
v_call: TRBV2

cdr3_aa: ASSQKGQKNSPLH
j_call: TRBJ1-6
v_call: TRBV4-3

cdr3_aa: ASSPRRNEQF
j_call: TRBJ2-1
v_call: TRBV19

cdr3_aa: ASSLPRSWYYGYT
j_call: TRBJ1-2
v_call: TRBV28

cdr3_aa: ASSQGRSSYNEQF
j_call: TRBJ2-1
v_call: TRBV3-1/TRBV3-2

cdr3_aa: ASTGRTGSDEQF
j_call: TRBJ2-1
v_call: TRBV21-1

cdr3_aa: ASSQTRGGTTDTQY
j_call: TRBJ2-3
v_call: TRBV4-3

cdr3_aa: ASSYRGSGYT
j_call: TRBJ1-2
v_call: TRBV7-9

cdr3_aa: ASSTGQAVNSPLH
j_call: TRBJ1-6
v_call: TRBV7-6

cdr3_aa: ASRPSAGSSGNTIY
j_call: TRBJ1-3
v_call: TRBV6-6

cdr3_aa: ASSTGLAGGYEQY
j_call: TRBJ2-7
v_call: TRBV19

cdr3_aa: ASSIQGLSHGYT
j_call: TRBJ1-2
v_call: TRBV19

cdr3_aa: ASTQWVGQGNEKLF
j_call: TRBJ1-4
v_call: TRBV14

cdr3_aa: ASSRVSGSQYEQY
j_call: TRBJ2-7
v_call: TRBV5-1

cdr3_aa: ASSRQGANTGELF
j_call: TRBJ2-2
v_call: TRBV6-2/TRBV6-3

cdr3_aa: ASSYSQVQETQY
j_call: TRBJ2-5
v_call: TRBV6-6

cdr3_aa: ASSVDGGIGQPQH
j_call: TRBJ1-5
v_call: TRBV9

cdr3_aa: ASRRSAGAYNEQF
j_call: TRBJ2-1
v_call: TRBV2

cdr3_aa: ASSSLAGVYNEQF
j_call: TRBJ2-1
v_call: TRBV5-1

cdr3_aa: ASSLGQGGFQY
j_call: TRBJ2-7
v_call: TRBV11-3

cdr3_aa: ASSLPKTGTGNTIY
j_call: TRBJ1-3
v_call: TRBV5-1

cdr3_aa: ASSQGDGTDYNEQF
j_call: TRBJ2-1
v_call: TRBV4-1

cdr3_aa: ASRTGGKDTQY
j_call: TRBJ2-3
v_call: TRBV25-1

cdr3_aa: ASSPDLSPLH
j_call: TRBJ1-6
v_call: TRBV12-3/TRBV12-4

cdr3_aa: ASSFKGAGETQY
j_call: TRBJ2-5
v_call: TRBV5-4

cdr3_aa: ASSLGSGSTGELF
j_call: TRBJ2-2
v_call: TRBV7-2

cdr3_aa: ASRSGVGTGELF
j_call: TRBJ2-2
v_call: TRBV25-1